A selection of T cell receptor beta chains follows, all from one sample in a study of blood T cell repertoires in COVID-19. This table comes from immunoSEQ multiplex PCR, and its TCRdb copy is limited to in-frame clones, with some not included. Of roughly 130,000 clones detected, about four fifths appear once; the ten largest clones hold about an eighth. Sequencing was performed on peripheral blood. Every receptor here comes from an elderly man with acute or convalescent COVID-19. Each CDR3 is given with its conserved first and last residue. The D gene is left open where the match is weak. A clone size is listed for some rows: how often the clone was seen (once, few, many), or a class if it is expanded.

CDR3 DNA: TGTGCCTGGAGTGGCGGGGACAGGAGCACAGATACGCAGTATTTT; CDR3 protein: CAWSGGDRSTDTQYF; J gene: TRBJ2-3; V gene: TRBV30; D gene: TRBD1; clone size: -
CDR3 DNA: TGTGCCAGCAGCCCCCGCCTGACAGGGTTTGACTACACCTTC; CDR3 protein: CASSPRLTGFDYTF; J gene: TRBJ1-2; V gene: TRBV6-5; D gene: TRBD1; clone size: -
CDR3 DNA: TGTGCCAGCAGCACAGGACAGGGGCTCTCTGGGGCCAACGTCCTGACTTTC; CDR3 protein: CASSTGQGLSGANVLTF; J gene: TRBJ2-6; V gene: TRBV5-4; D gene: TRBD1; clone size: -
CDR3 DNA: TGCGCCAGCAGCTTGGGGGACAGGAACACTGAAGCTTTCTTT; CDR3 protein: CASSLGDRNTEAFF; J gene: TRBJ1-1; V gene: TRBV5-1; D gene: TRBD1; clone size: -
CDR3 DNA: TGCGCCAGCAGCGTTATGACAGGGTCCTACGAGCAGTACTTC; CDR3 protein: CASSVMTGSYEQYF; J gene: TRBJ2-7; V gene: TRBV5-1; D gene: TRBD1; clone size: -
CDR3 DNA: TGCGCCAGCAGCCAGGGACAGGGGTTCCCGAGTGAGCAGTTCTTC; CDR3 protein: CASSQGQGFPSEQFF; J gene: TRBJ2-1; V gene: TRBV4-3; D gene: TRBD1; clone size: -
CDR3 DNA: TGTGCCAGCAGCTTGCGACTAGCGGGGGTCCCTAGCACAGATACGCAGTATTTT; CDR3 protein: CASSLRLAGVPSTDTQYF; J gene: TRBJ2-3; V gene: TRBV5-4; D gene: TRBD2; clone size: -
CDR3 DNA: TGTGCCAGCAGCCCGTCCGGGGTAGCCAAAAACATTCAGTACTTC; CDR3 protein: CASSPSGVAKNIQYF; J gene: TRBJ2-4; V gene: TRBV5-4; D gene: -; clone size: -
CDR3 DNA: TGTGCCATCAGTGACCCCGGACAGGGTATCAATCAGCCCCAGCATTTT; CDR3 protein: CAISDPGQGINQPQHF; J gene: TRBJ1-5; V gene: TRBV10-3; D gene: TRBD1; clone size: -
CDR3 DNA: TGTGCCAGCAGCCAGGGGAGCCGCTCTGGAAACACCATATATTTT; CDR3 protein: CASSQGSRSGNTIYF; J gene: TRBJ1-3; V gene: TRBV5-4; D gene: -; clone size: few
CDR3 DNA: TGTGCCAGCTCACCACGCCAAGCTTCCGAGACCCAGTACTTC; CDR3 protein: CASSPRQASETQYF; J gene: TRBJ2-5; V gene: TRBV18; D gene: -; clone size: -
CDR3 DNA: TGTGCCAGCAGCGGGCCGGGACAGGGATTAGTATACCAGCCCCAGCATTTT; CDR3 protein: CASSGPGQGLVYQPQHF; J gene: TRBJ1-5; V gene: TRBV2; D gene: TRBD1; clone size: -
CDR3 DNA: TGTGCCAGCAGCTTGTGGCGGGGTGTGGGGGGCTACACCTTC; CDR3 protein: CASSLWRGVGGYTF; J gene: TRBJ1-2; V gene: TRBV5-6; D gene: -; clone size: -
CDR3 DNA: TGTGCCACCAGTGAGGACAGGGCAGTTGGGGCCTACAATGAGCAGTTCTTC; CDR3 protein: CATSEDRAVGAYNEQFF; J gene: TRBJ2-1; V gene: TRBV24-1; D gene: TRBD1; clone size: -
CDR3 DNA: TGCAGCGTTGGGCGGCAAACCGAGGGGACCCAGTACTTC; CDR3 protein: CSVGRQTEGTQYF; J gene: TRBJ2-5; V gene: TRBV29-1; D gene: -; clone size: -
CDR3 DNA: TGTGCCAGCAGCCAGTCCAGTTTCAATCAGCCCCAGCATTTT; CDR3 protein: CASSQSSFNQPQHF; J gene: TRBJ1-5; V gene: TRBV3-1/TRBV3-2; D gene: -; clone size: few
CDR3 DNA: TGTGCCAGCTCGCCGGGACTAGCGGGGGGAAATGAGCAGTTCTTC; CDR3 protein: CASSPGLAGGNEQFF; J gene: TRBJ2-1; V gene: TRBV18; D gene: TRBD2; clone size: -
CDR3 DNA: TGTGCCAGCTCACCCGGGACAGGGGGACAAGAGACCCAGTACTTC; CDR3 protein: CASSPGTGGQETQYF; J gene: TRBJ2-5; V gene: TRBV18; D gene: TRBD1; clone size: -
CDR3 DNA: TGTGCCGGATCAGGGGGGAATTCACCCCTCCACTTT; CDR3 protein: CAGSGGNSPLHF; J gene: TRBJ1-6; V gene: TRBV6-6; D gene: TRBD1; clone size: -
CDR3 DNA: TGTGCCACCAGCCTAGAGATGGGGGGGGCGGGTGGCTACACCTTC; CDR3 protein: CATSLEMGGAGGYTF; J gene: TRBJ1-2; V gene: TRBV15; D gene: -; clone size: -
CDR3 DNA: TGTGCCAGCAGCCAGGGACACCCCTATAATTCACCCCTCCACTTT; CDR3 protein: CASSQGHPYNSPLHF; J gene: TRBJ1-6; V gene: TRBV28; D gene: -; clone size: -
CDR3 DNA: TGTGCCAGCAGCTTTGACACCTACACTGAAGCTTTCTTT; CDR3 protein: CASSFDTYTEAFF; J gene: TRBJ1-1; V gene: TRBV5-8; D gene: -; clone size: once
CDR3 DNA: TGTGCCAGCAGCGAACAGGCTGGGGCCAACGTCCTGACTTTC; CDR3 protein: CASSEQAGANVLTF; J gene: TRBJ2-6; V gene: TRBV6-6; D gene: -; clone size: few
CDR3 DNA: TGTGCCAGCAGCATAGCGGGACAACCCTACGAGCAGTACTTC; CDR3 protein: CASSIAGQPYEQYF; J gene: TRBJ2-7; V gene: TRBV5-6; D gene: TRBD2; clone size: few